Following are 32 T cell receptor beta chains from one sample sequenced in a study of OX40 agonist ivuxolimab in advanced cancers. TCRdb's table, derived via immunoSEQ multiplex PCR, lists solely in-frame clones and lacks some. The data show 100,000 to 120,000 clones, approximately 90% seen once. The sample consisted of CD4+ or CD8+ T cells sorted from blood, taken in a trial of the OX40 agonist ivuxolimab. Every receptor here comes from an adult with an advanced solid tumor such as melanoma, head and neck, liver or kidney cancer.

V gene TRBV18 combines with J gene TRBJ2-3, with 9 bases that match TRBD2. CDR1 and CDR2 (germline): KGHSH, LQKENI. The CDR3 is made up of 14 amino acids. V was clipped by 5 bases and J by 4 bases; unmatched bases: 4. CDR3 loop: CASSWGLASDTQYF. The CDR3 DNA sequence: TGTGCCAGCTCATGGGGACTAGCCTCAGATACGCAGTATTTT.

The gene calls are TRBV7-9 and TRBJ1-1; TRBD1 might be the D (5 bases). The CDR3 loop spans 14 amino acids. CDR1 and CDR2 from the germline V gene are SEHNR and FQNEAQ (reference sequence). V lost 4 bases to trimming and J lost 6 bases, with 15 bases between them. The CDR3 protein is CASSWFGEGAEAFF. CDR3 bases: TGTGCCAGCAGCTGGTTCGGGGAAGGGGCTGAAGCTTTCTTT.

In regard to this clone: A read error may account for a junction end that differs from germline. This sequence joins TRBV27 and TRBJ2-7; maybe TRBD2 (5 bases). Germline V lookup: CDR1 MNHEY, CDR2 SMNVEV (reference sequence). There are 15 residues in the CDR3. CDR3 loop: CASSLSGRDSYEQYF. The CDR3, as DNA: TGTGCCAGCAGTCTATCCGGCCGGGACTCCTACGAGCAGTACTTC.

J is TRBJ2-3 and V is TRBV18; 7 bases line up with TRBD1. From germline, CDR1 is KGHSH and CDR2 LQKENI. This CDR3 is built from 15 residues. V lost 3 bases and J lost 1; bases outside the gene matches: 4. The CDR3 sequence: CASSPQGQGTDTQYF. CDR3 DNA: TGTGCCAGCTCACCCCAAGGACAGGGCACAGATACGCAGTATTTT.

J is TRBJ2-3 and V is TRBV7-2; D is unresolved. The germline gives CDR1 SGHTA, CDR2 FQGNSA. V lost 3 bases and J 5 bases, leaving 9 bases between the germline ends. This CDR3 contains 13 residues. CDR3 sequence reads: CASSFQLGDTQYF. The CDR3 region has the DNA TGTGCCAGCAGCTTCCAACTCGGAGATACGCAGTATTTT.

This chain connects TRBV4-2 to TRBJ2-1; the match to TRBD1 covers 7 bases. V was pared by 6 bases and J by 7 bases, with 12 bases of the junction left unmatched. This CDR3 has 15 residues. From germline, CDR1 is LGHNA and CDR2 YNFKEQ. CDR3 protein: CASRSSGTVGNEQFF. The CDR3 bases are TGTGCCAGCAGATCCTCCGGGACAGTCGGGAATGAGCAGTTCTTC.

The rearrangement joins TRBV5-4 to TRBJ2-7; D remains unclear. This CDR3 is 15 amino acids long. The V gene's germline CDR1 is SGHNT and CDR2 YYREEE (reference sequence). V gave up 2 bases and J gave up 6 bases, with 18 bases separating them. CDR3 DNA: TGTGCCAGCAGCTTTTCCCCCCTGGTTCGAGGCGAGCAGTACTTC. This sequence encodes CASSFSPLVRGEQYF. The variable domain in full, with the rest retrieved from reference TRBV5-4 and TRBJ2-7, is ETGVTQSPTHLIKTRGQQVTLRCSSQSGHNTVSWYQQALGQGPQFIFQYYREEENGRGNFPPRFSGLQFPNYSSELNVNALELDDSALYLCASSFSPLVRGEQYFGPGTRLTVT.

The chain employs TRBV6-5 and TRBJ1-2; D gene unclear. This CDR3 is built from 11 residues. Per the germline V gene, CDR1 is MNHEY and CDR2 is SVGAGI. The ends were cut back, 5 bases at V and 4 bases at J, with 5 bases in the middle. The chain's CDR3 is CASSEVYGYTF. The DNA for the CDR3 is TGTGCCAGCAGTGAGGTCTATGGCTACACCTTC.

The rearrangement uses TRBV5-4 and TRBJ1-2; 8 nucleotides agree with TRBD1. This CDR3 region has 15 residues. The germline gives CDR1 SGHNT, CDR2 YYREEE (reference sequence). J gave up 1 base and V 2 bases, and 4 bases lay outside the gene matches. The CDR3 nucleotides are TGTGCCAGCAGCTTTCCAGGGGGCAATAACTATGGCTACACCTTC. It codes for CASSFPGGNNYGYTF. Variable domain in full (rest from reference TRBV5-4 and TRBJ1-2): ETGVTQSPTHLIKTRGQQVTLRCSSQSGHNTVSWYQQALGQGPQFIFQYYREEENGRGNFPPRFSGLQFPNYSSELNVNALELDDSALYLCASSFPGGNNYGYTFGSGTRLTVV.

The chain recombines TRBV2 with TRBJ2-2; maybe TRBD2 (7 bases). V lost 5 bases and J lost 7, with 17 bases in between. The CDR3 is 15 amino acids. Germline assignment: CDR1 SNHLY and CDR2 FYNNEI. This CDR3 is CASSSLGGANGELFF. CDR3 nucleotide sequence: TGTGCCAGCAGTTCCCTTGGGGGGGCGAACGGGGAGCTGTTTTTT.

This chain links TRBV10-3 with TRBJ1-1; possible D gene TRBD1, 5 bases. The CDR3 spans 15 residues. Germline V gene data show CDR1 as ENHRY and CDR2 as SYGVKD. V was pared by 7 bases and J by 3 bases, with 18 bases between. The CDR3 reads CAITKQGEADTEAFF. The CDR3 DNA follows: TGTGCCATCACGAAGCAGGGTGAGGCCGACACTGAAGCTTTCTTT.

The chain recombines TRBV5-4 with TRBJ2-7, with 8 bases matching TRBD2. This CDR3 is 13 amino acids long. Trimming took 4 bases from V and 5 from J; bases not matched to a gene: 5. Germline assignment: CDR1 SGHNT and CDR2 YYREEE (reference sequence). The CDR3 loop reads CASSRAGVHEQYF. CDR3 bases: TGTGCCAGCAGCCGAGCGGGGGTGCACGAGCAGTACTTC.

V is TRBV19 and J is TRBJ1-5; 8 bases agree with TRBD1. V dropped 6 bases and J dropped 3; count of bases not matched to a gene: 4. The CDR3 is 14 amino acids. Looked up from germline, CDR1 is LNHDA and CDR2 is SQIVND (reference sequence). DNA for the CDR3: TGTGCCAGTAGCGGACAGGGTGACAATCAGCCCCAGCATTTT. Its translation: CASSGQGDNQPQHF.

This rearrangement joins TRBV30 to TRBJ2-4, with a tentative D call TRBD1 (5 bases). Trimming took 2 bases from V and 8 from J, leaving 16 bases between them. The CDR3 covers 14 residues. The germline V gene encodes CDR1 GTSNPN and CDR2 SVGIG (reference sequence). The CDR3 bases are TGTGCCTGGAGTCAGGGCAGGGCGTCAGACATTCAGTACTTC. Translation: CAWSQGRASDIQYF.

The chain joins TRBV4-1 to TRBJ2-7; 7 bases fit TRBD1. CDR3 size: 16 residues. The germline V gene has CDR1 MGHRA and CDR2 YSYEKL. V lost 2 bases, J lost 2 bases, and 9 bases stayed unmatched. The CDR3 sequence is CASSQSPGTATYEQYF. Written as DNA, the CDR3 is TGCGCCAGCAGCCAATCCCCCGGGACAGCCACCTACGAGCAGTACTTC.

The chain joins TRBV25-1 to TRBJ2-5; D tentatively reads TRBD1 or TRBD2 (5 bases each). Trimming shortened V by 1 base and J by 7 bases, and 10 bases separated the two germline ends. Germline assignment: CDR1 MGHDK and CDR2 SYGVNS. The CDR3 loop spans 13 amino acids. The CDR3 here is CASSELMRGTQYF. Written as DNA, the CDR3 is TGTGCCAGCAGTGAATTAATGAGGGGGACCCAGTACTTC. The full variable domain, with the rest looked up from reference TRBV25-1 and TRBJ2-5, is EADIYQTPRYLVIGTGKKITLECSQTMGHDKMYWYQQDPGMELHLIHYSYGVNSTEKGDLSSESTVSRIRTEHFPLTLESARPSHTSQYLCASSELMRGTQYFGPGTRLLVL.

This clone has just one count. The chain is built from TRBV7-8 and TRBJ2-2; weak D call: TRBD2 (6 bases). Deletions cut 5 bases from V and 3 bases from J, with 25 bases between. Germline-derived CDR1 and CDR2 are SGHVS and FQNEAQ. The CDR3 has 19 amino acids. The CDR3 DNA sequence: TGTGCCAGCAGCCAATACCGCCCTGGGAGGCAAAGAGACACCGGGGAGCTGTTTTTT. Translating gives CASSQYRPGRQRDTGELFF. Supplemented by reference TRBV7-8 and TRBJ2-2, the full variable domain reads GAGVSQSPRYKVAKRGQDVALRCDPISGHVSLFWYQQALGQGPEFLTYFQNEAQLDKSGLPSDRFFAERPEGSVSTLKIQRTQQEDSAVYLCASSQYRPGRQRDTGELFFGEGSRLTVL.

CDR3 loop: CASSRLAGGNEQFF. The CDR3 DNA sequence: TGTGCCAGCAGCCGACTAGCGGGGGGGAATGAGCAGTTCTTC. The V call is TRBV6-5, the J call TRBJ2-1, with TRBD2 matching over 14 bases. CDR3 length: 14 amino acids. J was trimmed by 7 bases and V by 6 bases; bases with no gene match: 2. Germline V lookup: CDR1 MNHEY, CDR2 SVGAGI.

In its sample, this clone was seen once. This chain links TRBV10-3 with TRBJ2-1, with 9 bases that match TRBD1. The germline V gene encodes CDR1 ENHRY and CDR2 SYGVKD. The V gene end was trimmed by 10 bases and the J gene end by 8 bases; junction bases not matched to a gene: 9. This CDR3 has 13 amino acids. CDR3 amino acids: CATGDRAMDEQFF. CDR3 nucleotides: TGTGCCACCGGGGACAGGGCTATGGATGAGCAGTTCTTC.

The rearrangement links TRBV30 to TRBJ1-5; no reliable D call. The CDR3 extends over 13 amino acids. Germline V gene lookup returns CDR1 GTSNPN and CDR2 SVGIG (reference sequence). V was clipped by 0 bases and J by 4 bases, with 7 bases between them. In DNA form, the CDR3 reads TGTGCCTGGAGTGTCGAGGAAAATCAGCCCCAGCATTTT. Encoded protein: CAWSVEENQPQHF.

The CDR3 protein is CASKSYDEQFF. In DNA form, the CDR3 reads TGTGCCAGTAAGAGTTACGATGAGCAGTTCTTC. This chain links TRBV19 with TRBJ2-1; D unresolved. Germline V lookup: CDR1 LNHDA, CDR2 SQIVND (reference sequence). The CDR3 contains 11 residues. Trimming took 7 bases from V and 8 from J, leaving 9 bases between them.

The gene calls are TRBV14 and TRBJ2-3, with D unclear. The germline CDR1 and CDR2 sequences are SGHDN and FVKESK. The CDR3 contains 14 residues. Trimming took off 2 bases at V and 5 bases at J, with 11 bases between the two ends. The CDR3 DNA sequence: TGTGCCAGCAGCCAATGGGTCAGAGAAGATACGCAGTATTTT. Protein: CASSQWVREDTQYF.

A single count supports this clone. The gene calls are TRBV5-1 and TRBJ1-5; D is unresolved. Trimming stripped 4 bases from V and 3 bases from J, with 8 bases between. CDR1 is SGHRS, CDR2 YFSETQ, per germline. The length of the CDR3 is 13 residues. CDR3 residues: CASSTDYNQPQHF. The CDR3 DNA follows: TGCGCCAGCAGCACCGATTACAATCAGCCCCAGCATTTT.

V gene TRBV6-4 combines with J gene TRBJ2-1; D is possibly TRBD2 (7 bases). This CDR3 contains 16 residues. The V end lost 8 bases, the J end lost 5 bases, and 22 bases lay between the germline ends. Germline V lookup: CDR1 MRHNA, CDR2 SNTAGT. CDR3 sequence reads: CASPREGGPYHNEQFF. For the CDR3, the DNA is TGTGCCAGCCCGAGGGAGGGGGGGCCTTACCACAATGAGCAGTTCTTC.

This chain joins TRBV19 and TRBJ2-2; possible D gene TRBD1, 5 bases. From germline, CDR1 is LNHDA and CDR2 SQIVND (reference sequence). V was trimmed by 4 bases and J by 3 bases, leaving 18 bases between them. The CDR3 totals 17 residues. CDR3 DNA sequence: TGTGCCAGTAGTAGGGGCCTCGGGCCCGGAGACACCGGGGAGCTGTTTTTT. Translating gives CASSRGLGPGDTGELFF.

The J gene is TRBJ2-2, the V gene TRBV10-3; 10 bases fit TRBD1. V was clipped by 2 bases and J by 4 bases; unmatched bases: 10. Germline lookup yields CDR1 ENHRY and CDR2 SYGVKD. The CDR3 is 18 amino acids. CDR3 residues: CAISEGNRDRGGTGELFF. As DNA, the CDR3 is TGTGCCATCAGTGAGGGAAACCGGGACAGGGGAGGCACCGGGGAGCTGTTTTTT.

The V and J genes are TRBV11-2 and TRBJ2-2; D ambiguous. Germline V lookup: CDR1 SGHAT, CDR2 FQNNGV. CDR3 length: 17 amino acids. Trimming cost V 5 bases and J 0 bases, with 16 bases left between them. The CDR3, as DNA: TGTGCCAGCAGCCCCCATTTGAGCCGGGCGAACACCGGGGAGCTGTTTTTT. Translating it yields CASSPHLSRANTGELFF.

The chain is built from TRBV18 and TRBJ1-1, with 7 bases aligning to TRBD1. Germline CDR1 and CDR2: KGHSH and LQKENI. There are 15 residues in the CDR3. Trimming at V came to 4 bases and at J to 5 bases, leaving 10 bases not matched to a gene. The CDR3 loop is CASSQFAGGDTEAFF. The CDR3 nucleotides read TGTGCCAGCTCACAGTTTGCAGGGGGGGATACTGAAGCTTTCTTT.

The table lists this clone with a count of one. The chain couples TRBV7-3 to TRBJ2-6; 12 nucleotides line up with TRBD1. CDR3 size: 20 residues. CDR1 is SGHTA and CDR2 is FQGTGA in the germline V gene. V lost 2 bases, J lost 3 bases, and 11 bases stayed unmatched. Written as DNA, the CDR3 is TGTGCCAGCAGCTTACTGCGGTCGGGACAGGGGGCTGGTGGGGCCAACGTCCTGACTTTC. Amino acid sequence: CASSLLRSGQGAGGANVLTF.

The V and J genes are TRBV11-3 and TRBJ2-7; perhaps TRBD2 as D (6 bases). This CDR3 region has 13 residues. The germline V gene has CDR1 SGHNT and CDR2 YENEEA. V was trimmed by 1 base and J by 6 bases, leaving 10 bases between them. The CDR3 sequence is CASSLAREVEQYF. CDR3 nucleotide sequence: TGTGCCAGCAGCTTAGCCAGGGAGGTCGAGCAGTACTTC.

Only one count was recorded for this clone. CDR3 in DNA: TGTGCCAGCAGTTACGTGCTGAGCTCCGCTCAGTATTTT. Its translation: CASSYVLSSAQYF. The genes are TRBV6-5 and TRBJ2-3, with D hard to call. From germline, CDR1 is MNHEY and CDR2 SVGAGI. V lost 2 bases to trimming and J lost 12 bases, with 15 bases between them. The CDR3 loop spans 13 amino acids.

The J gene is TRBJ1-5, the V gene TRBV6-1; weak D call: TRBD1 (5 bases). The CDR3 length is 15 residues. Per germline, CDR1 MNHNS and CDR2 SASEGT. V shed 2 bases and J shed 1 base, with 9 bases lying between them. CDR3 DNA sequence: TGTGCCAGCAGTGAAAACCGGGGGAGCAATCAGCCCCAGCATTTT. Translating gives CASSENRGSNQPQHF.